This TCR beta chain was captured by sequencing in a study of blood T cell repertoires in COVID-19. Study as a whole: The study drew acute and convalescent COVID-19 samples from the United States, Italy and Spain. Sample material is recorded as cDNA or gDNA derived from T cells, B-cell-depleted T cells, or PBMCs.

Trimming took 5 bases from V and 1 from J; bases not matched to a gene: 7. This CDR3 region has 15 residues. Germline values: CDR1 PRHDT, CDR2 FYEKMQ (reference sequence). The protocol was immunoSEQ multiplex PCR, while the TCRdb copy is restricted to in-frame clones and leaves out a portion. The sample yields about 190,000 clones, approximately 86% seen once. The clonotype was recovered from a man aged 30 to 45 with acute or convalescent COVID-19. Sequencing was done on a sample of peripheral blood. This chain joins TRBV13 and TRBJ2-7; 8 positions match TRBD2. CDR3 nucleotides: TGTGCCAGCAGCCGGGTAGCGGGACGGTCCTACGAGCAGTACTTC. It codes for CASSRVAGRSYEQYF.